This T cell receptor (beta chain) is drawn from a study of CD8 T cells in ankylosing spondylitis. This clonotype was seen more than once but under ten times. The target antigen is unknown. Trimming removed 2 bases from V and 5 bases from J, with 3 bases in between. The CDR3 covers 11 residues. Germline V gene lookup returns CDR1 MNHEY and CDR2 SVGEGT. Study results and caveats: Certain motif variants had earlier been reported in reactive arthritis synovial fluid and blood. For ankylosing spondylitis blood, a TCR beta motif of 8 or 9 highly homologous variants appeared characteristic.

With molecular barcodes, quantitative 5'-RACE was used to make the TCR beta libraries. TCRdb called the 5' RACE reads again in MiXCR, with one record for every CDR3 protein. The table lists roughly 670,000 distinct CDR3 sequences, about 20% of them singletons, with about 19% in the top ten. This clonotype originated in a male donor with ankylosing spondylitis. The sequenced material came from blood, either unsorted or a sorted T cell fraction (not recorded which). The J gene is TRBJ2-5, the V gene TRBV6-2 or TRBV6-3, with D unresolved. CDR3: CASSYPETQYF. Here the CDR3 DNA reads TGTGCCAGCAGTTACCCCGAGACCCAGTACTTC.